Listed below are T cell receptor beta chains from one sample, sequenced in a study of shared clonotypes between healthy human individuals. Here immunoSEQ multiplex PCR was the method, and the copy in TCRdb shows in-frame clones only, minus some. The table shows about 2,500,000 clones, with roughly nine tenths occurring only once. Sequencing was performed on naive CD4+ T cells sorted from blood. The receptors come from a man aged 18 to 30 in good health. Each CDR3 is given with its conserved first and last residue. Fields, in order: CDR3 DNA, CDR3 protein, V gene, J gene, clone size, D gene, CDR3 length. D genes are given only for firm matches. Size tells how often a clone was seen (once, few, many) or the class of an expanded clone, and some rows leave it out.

TGTGCCAGCAGCCCGAGGACATACCTTTCCACAGATACGCAGTATTTT	CASSPRTYLSTDTQYF	TRBV5-4	TRBJ2-3	.	.	16
TGTGCCAGCAGGAAAAGGGACGAGCAGTACTTC	CASRKRDEQYF	TRBV2	TRBJ2-7	.	.	11
TGCAGCGTTGTCGGCAGAAAAAACATTCAGTACTTC	CSVVGRKNIQYF	TRBV29-1	TRBJ2-4	.	.	12
TGTGCCAGCTCAGAAAACAGGGGAGGCGAGCAGTACTTC	CASSENRGGEQYF	TRBV18	TRBJ2-7	.	.	13
TGTGCCTGGACCCCGGGGGGGGCCGGGGAGCTGTTTTTT	CAWTPGGAGELFF	TRBV30	TRBJ2-2	.	TRBD2	13
TGTGCCAGCAGCTTGGCGTCAGGGGGCAGGACTGAAGCTTTCTTT	CASSLASGGRTEAFF	TRBV5-6	TRBJ1-1	.	TRBD1	15
TGTGCCAGCAGACAACGGGGTGGGGAAGAGACCCAGTACTTC	CASRQRGGEETQYF	TRBV11-2	TRBJ2-5	.	.	14
TGTGCCAGCTCACCAGGAGTAGGCGGCGCCGCGGTCTTC	CASSPGVGGAAVF	TRBV18	TRBJ2-1	.	.	13
TGTGCCATCAGTGAGTCTTTGAACACTGAAGCTTTCTTT	CAISESLNTEAFF	TRBV10-3	TRBJ1-1	.	.	13
TGCGCCAGCAGGGACAGTCCTAATTCACCCCTCCACTTT	CASRDSPNSPLHF	TRBV10-1	TRBJ1-6	few	.	13
TGTGCCTGGATGGGGACCCATAATGAAAAACTGTTTTTT	CAWMGTHNEKLFF	TRBV30	TRBJ1-4	.	.	13
TGTGCCAGCTCACCACCAGGCCTAGCGGACTCCTACGAGCAGTACTTC	CASSPPGLADSYEQYF	TRBV18	TRBJ2-7	.	TRBD2	16
TGCGCCAGCAGCTTGGCTAGCGGGGGGGCCTGGACAGATACGCAGTATTTT	CASSLASGGAWTDTQYF	TRBV5-1	TRBJ2-3	.	TRBD2	17
TGTGCCAGCAGCTTATCCGGGGGAGGGCAGTACTTC	CASSLSGGGQYF	TRBV11-2	TRBJ2-7	.	.	12
TGTGCCATCAGCGACAGACGGGGAGATGGCTACACCTTC	CAISDRRGDGYTF	TRBV10-3	TRBJ1-2	few	.	13
TGTGCCAGCAGCTTGGCGGGGAGCTCCTACGAGCAGTACTTC	CASSLAGSSYEQYF	TRBV5-8	TRBJ2-7	once	.	14
TGTGCCATCTCACGATGGGCGGAAGACAAGTCCTACGAGCAGTACTTC	CAISRWAEDKSYEQYF	TRBV10-3	TRBJ2-7	once	.	16
TGTGCCAGCAGCGTAGAATTCGCAAACACCATATATTTT	CASSVEFANTIYF	TRBV9	TRBJ1-3	.	.	13
TGCAGCGTTGAACCCACAGGGTTTTCACCCCTCCACTTT	CSVEPTGFSPLHF	TRBV29-1	TRBJ1-6	.	.	13
TGCGCCAGCAGCACCCAGGGCGGGGATGGCTACACCTTC	CASSTQGGDGYTF	TRBV5-1	TRBJ1-2	.	.	13
TGTGCCAGCAGCTTAAGAGTAGGGTTCGCCTACGAGCAGTACTTC	CASSLRVGFAYEQYF	TRBV11-2	TRBJ2-7	.	.	15
TGTGCCAGCAGTGCAGGGACGGCCTACGAGCAGTACTTC	CASSAGTAYEQYF	TRBV25-1	TRBJ2-7	.	.	13
TGTGCCAGCAGTCCCAGCGTAGGAGAAAAACTGTTTTTT	CASSPSVGEKLFF	TRBV2	TRBJ1-4	.	.	13
TGTGCCAGCAGCTTAGCCGGGACAGACAATGAGCAGTTCTTC	CASSLAGTDNEQFF	TRBV7-9	TRBJ2-1	once	TRBD1	14
TGTGCCAGCGTTGAGGGGGGTATAGAGACCCAGTACTTC	CASVEGGIETQYF	TRBV7-9	TRBJ2-5	.	.	13
TGCAGTGCTTGGGGAGAAGGCTACACCTTC	CSAWGEGYTF	TRBV20-1	TRBJ1-2	.	.	10
TGTGCCAGCAGCAGAGACATCCGCTATGGCTACACCTTC	CASSRDIRYGYTF	TRBV6-5	TRBJ1-2	.	.	13
TGTGCCAGCAGCTTGGGGATTAACTATGGCTACACCTTC	CASSLGINYGYTF	TRBV5-4	TRBJ1-2	.	.	13
TGTGCCAGCAGCTTACTGGGACAGAACACCGGGGAGCTGTTTTTT	CASSLLGQNTGELFF	TRBV7-3	TRBJ2-2	.	.	15
TGTGCCACCAGCCGCCCTCAAGAGACCCAGTACTTC	CATSRPQETQYF	TRBV15	TRBJ2-5	.	.	12
TGTGCCAGCAGCCCCCGCCTGTCGGGAGCCGAGCAGTACTTC	CASSPRLSGAEQYF	TRBV6-6	TRBJ2-7	once	.	14
TGCGCCAGCAGCTTGGCGGACAGGGACTCCAACGAGCAGTACTTC	CASSLADRDSNEQYF	TRBV5-1	TRBJ2-7	few	TRBD1	15
TGTGCCAGCAGTTACTCGGCGGACACTGAAGCTTTCTTT	CASSYSADTEAFF	TRBV6-6	TRBJ1-1	.	.	13
TGTGCCACCAGCAGCGGACTAGCGGGAGTCACCGGGGAGCTGTTTTTT	CATSSGLAGVTGELFF	TRBV15	TRBJ2-2	.	TRBD2	16
TGTGCCAGCAGCCGGGGTTTTAATGAAAAACTGTTTTTT	CASSRGFNEKLFF	TRBV14	TRBJ1-4	.	.	13
TGTGCCAGCAGTGGACAACAACTAGCCAAAAACATTCAGTACTTC	CASSGQQLAKNIQYF	TRBV6-1	TRBJ2-4	.	.	15
TGTGCCAGCAGCCAAGGGGCAAGGAACACTGAAAAACTGTTTTTT	CASSQGARNTEKLFF	TRBV14	TRBJ1-4	.	.	15
TGTGCCACCAGCAGAGCTAGCGGGGGGGCAGATACGCAGTATTTT	CATSRASGGADTQYF	TRBV15	TRBJ2-3	.	TRBD2	15
TGTGCCAGCAGCTTAGAGGTAGGCTGGGTCTACGAGCAGTACTTC	CASSLEVGWVYEQYF	TRBV11-2	TRBJ2-7	.	.	15
TGCGCCAGCAGCTTGGCAATCGTGGGAGAGACCCAGTACTTC	CASSLAIVGETQYF	TRBV5-1	TRBJ2-5	.	.	14
TGTGCCAGCAGTTACTCGAGCAGGGGTAAGAATTCACCCCTCCACTTT	CASSYSSRGKNSPLHF	TRBV6-7	TRBJ1-6	.	.	16
TGCGCCAGCAGCACGACAGGGACTAGTGGCGAGCAGTACTTC	CASSTTGTSGEQYF	TRBV5-1	TRBJ2-7	once	.	14
TGTGCCAGCACCTTGAGGGGGGGGGCTTCGAGTGAGCAGTTCTTC	CASTLRGGASSEQFF	TRBV28	TRBJ2-1	.	.	15
TGCGCCAGCTCCCACGGGACAGGGGGCGTTGGGGCCAACGTCCTGACTTTC	CASSHGTGGVGANVLTF	TRBV5-1	TRBJ2-6	.	TRBD1	17
TGCGCCAGCAGTAGCGGTAACTCCTACAATGAGCAGTTCTTC	CASSSGNSYNEQFF	TRBV10-1	TRBJ2-1	.	.	14
TGCAGCGTTGAAGACAGGGTTGGAAACACCATATATTTT	CSVEDRVGNTIYF	TRBV29-1	TRBJ1-3	few	.	13
TGTGCCTGGAACCCTACGGGCGGCGCCTCCAACACTGAAGCTTTCTTT	CAWNPTGGASNTEAFF	TRBV30	TRBJ1-1	.	.	16
TGTGCCACCAGCAGAGACTTCGTCGGTGGGGCAGAAGCTCGGGGTAGGGGCTACACCTTC	CATSRDFVGGAEARGRGYTF	TRBV15	TRBJ1-2	.	.	20
TGCAGCGTAACCGACCTAACGGCCGGGGAGCTGTTTTTT	CSVTDLTAGELFF	TRBV29-1	TRBJ2-2	.	.	13
TGTGCCAGCAGCCCCGGGACAGCAAGCTCCTATAATTCACCCCTCCACTTT	CASSPGTASSYNSPLHF	TRBV9	TRBJ1-6	.	TRBD1	17